This T cell receptor (beta chain) emerged from a study of read filtering for tumor transcriptome and immune sequencing (dated by TCRdb to about 2020). Regarding the study in general: The cohort had approximately 16 male and 14 female patients with a mean age of about 66 years, ranging from roughly 40 to 90. By revised international staging, 8 patients were R-ISS I, over 15 were R-ISS II and 7 were R-ISS III. TCR repertoires obtained by targeted immune repertoire sequencing and by bulk whole-transcriptome sequencing performed on the same bone marrow samples were compared. Per sample, about 4.05 to 10.27 million TCR-region mapped reads were obtained with IR-seq, compared with only 85 to 1273 with RNA-seq. A main aim was a read-filtering strategy for immune repertoire data, specifically whether clonotypes supported by a single read should be removed. After DNase treatment, whole-transcriptome libraries were prepared using the TruSeq RNA Access Library Prep Kit. The research as a whole found: Rather than purified T cells, the sorted CD138-negative fraction was a mixed bone marrow immune population. The correlation between IR-seq and RNA-seq shared clonotype proportions rose when single-read clonotypes were removed. Single-read clonotypes made up roughly 82% of clonotypes but only approximately 3.7% of total reads in IR-seq, compared with about 69% of clonotypes and under 45% of reads in RNA-seq. Compared with RNA-seq, IR-seq captured clonotypes at much greater depth and more reliably, and a smaller IR-seq throughput was enough to identify most of the shared clonotypes.

Starting from roughly 370 ng RNA, TCR libraries were constructed with the Immunoverse kit using molecular barcoded adaptors that cover the alpha/delta and beta/gamma chains. The same RNA used for transcriptome sequencing was used for TCR library preparation. An Illumina HiSeq 4000 with 2 x 150 cycles was used to sequence the TCR libraries. The authors' analysis ran thus. With MiXCR, TCR reads were aligned to human V, D, J and C references and assembled into CDR3 clonotypes, with quality filtering and error correction included. The tcR package in R was used for analysis of clonotype counts and gene usage diversity. For inspection of raw mapping reads, RNA-seq reads were mapped by STAR aligner version 2.5.3a onto GRCh37 of the human genome. To test how sequencing depth affected the clonotypes detected, IR-seq fastq files were randomly downsampled with Seqtk 1.3. Clones were called with MiXCR by TCRdb after fastp trimmed the public reads at Q25, and only in-frame beta chains were retained. All rows with the same CDR3 protein become a single entry with the most common DNA and genes. The V and J calls, along with clone size, are taken from TCRdb and not from the paper's own processing. The sample table lists roughly 38,000 distinct CDR3 sequences, 14% of them with a count of one. The leading ten clones occupy 6% to 8% of the sample.

The CDR3 starts with the cysteine, ends with the phenylalanine, and has 12 residues. The sequence is cut down to CDR3 DNA, 36 bases in frame from base 1. Deletion took 4 bases off V and 3 bases off J, with a span of 7 bases between the germline ends. Looking up the germline V gene yields CDR1 SGHAT and CDR2 FQNNGV. Each patient had bone marrow sampled at the time of active disease. Bone marrow mononuclear cells were isolated by Ficoll-Hypaque density gradient centrifugation. CD138-negative cells were obtained by negative selection after labeling with CD138 magnetic microbeads on a MACS separator, removing myeloma plasma cells. Flow cytometry with CD138 antibodies on an Attune NxT was used to check how pure the isolated cells were. Total RNA was extracted with TRIzol reagent and quantified with a NanoDrop spectrophotometer. Paired RNA-seq and IR-seq were performed on the CD138-negative bone marrow sample of each patient.

The sample holds many counts of this clonotype. No antigen is known for it. No qualities accompany the bases; no much larger clone lies one base away. This sequence was found in a donor aged 40 or older with multiple myeloma. The chain is made from TRBV11-2 and TRBJ2-7; TRBD2 is possibly the D segment (5 matching bases). The specimen was a population of CD138-negative cells sorted from bone marrow. The meaning of the sample's cell subset or site label: bone marrow mononuclear cells depleted of CD138+ plasma/myeloma cells by negative magnetic selection. The encoded CDR3 is CASSSGNYEQYF. The nucleotide sequence is TGTGCCAGCAGCTCGGGGAACTACGAGCAGTACTTC.